Included here is one T cell receptor beta chain sequence, with context. Its antigen remains undetermined. No base qualities exist here, and no much larger clone lies one base off it. RNA was extracted with the RNeasy kit and roughly 0.45 to 1 ug was reverse transcribed using random hexamers. The immunoSEQ multiplex PCR assay, which covers 54 Vbeta and 13 Jbeta segments, was used to amplify TCR beta CDR3 regions. Bias from PCR amplification was corrected by using a synthetic template baseline for primer optimization and for computational correction. In the paper's pipeline: Only productive sequences were kept, with reads annotated to V, D and J genes according to IMGT and analyzed in immunoSEQ Analyzer. To calculate clonality, Shannon entropy was normalized by log2 of the number of productive unique sequences and then subtracted from one. For each patient and control, public and private clones were evaluated within the 100 most prevalent clones. Susac-specific clones were defined as absent from healthy and MS cohorts, 850 to 1,300 published viral clones and other ImmuneACCESS disease sequences. Clones were called with MiXCR by TCRdb after fastp trimmed the public reads at Q25, and only in-frame beta chains were retained. A single entry per CDR3 protein holds the most common genes and DNA from its merged rows. The V and J calls were determined by TCRdb, not by the authors. The sample table shows roughly 130,000 distinct CDR3 sequences, and roughly 95% are seen once. The top ten hold roughly 0.14% of the sample.

CDR1 and CDR2 are drawn from the germline V gene: SQVTM, ANQGSEA. Trimming takes 0 bases from V and 10 bases from J, and the germline ends sit 9 bases apart. The CDR3 numbers 11 residues from cysteine through phenylalanine. Only the CDR3 part of the read is kept: 33 bases, read in frame from the first base. The data originate from a study of CD8 T cells in Susac syndrome (dated by TCRdb to the late 2010s). Some background on the complete study: Among the sequenced Susac syndrome patients, more than 5 had clinically active disease and about 8 were in clinical remission. The study used repertoire sequencing to test whether antigen drove CD8+ T cell activation and differentiation in Susac syndrome. Susac syndrome patients were therapy-naive, on corticosteroids (some also receiving IVIg), or on IVIg alone at blood withdrawal. The full study reports these points: No clonal expansion was detected in the CD4+ T cell repertoire of Susac syndrome patients. The number of individuals in the TCR sequencing and HLA analysis was acknowledged as relatively small.

High-throughput TCR beta sequencing profiled peripheral blood CD8+ and CD4+ T cells from healthy donors, Susac syndrome patients and multiple sclerosis patients. The Susac syndrome patients fulfilled recently defined diagnostic criteria for definite or probable disease. Bulk CD8+ and CD4+ T cells were purified by magnetic negative isolation, whereas CD8+ TEMRA cells were enriched by FACS. Blood was collected in EDTA tubes and processed within 24 hours, with PBMCs isolated through density gradient centrifugation. PBMCs intended for TCR sequencing were cryopreserved in liquid nitrogen and were subsequently thawed in a 37 degrees C water bath. The sorted or isolated CD4+, CD8+ and CD8+ TEMRA cells had a purity of 90% or higher.

Sequenced: CD4+ T cells from PBMCs. This sequence originates from a human donor with Susac syndrome. The chain is assembled from TRBV29-1 and TRBJ1-1; D gene: possibly TRBD1, on 5 matching bases. The CDR3 loop reads CSVEDWGGAFF. The DNA is as follows: TGCAGCGTTGAAGATTGGGGGGGAGCTTTCTTT.